A selection of T cell receptor beta chains follows, all from one sample in a study of T cell responses to AZD1222 COVID-19 vaccine. The protocol was immunoSEQ multiplex PCR, while the TCRdb copy is restricted to in-frame clones and leaves out a portion. The sample carries 88,000 or so clones, around nine tenths recorded once. Specimen: peripheral blood, collected on day 0 of AZD1222 vaccination. All receptors derive from an adult in good health. CDR3s include the opening cysteine and the closing phenylalanine or tryptophan. The D gene is left open where the match is weak. Not every row has a clone size; where given, it reads once, few, many or a size class.

V gene: TRBV11-1
clone size: .
J gene: TRBJ1-2
D gene: .
CDR3 length: 13
CDR3 protein: CASSLSPIYGYTF
CDR3 DNA: TGTGCCAGCAGCTTGTCCCCAATCTATGGCTACACCTTC

V gene: TRBV15
clone size: once
J gene: TRBJ2-1
D gene: .
CDR3 length: 15
CDR3 protein: CATSRGGGVRNEQFF
CDR3 DNA: TGTGCCACCAGCAGAGGAGGGGGGGTCAGGAATGAGCAGTTCTTC

V gene: TRBV2
clone size: .
J gene: TRBJ2-7
D gene: .
CDR3 length: 15
CDR3 protein: CASSSERNSAYEQYF
CDR3 DNA: TGTGCCAGCAGTTCCGAGCGCAATTCAGCCTACGAGCAGTACTTC

V gene: TRBV27
clone size: .
J gene: TRBJ2-7
D gene: TRBD1
CDR3 length: 16
CDR3 protein: CASSLLTGQGASEQYF
CDR3 DNA: TGTGCCAGCAGTCTTCTTACGGGACAGGGGGCTTCCGAGCAGTACTTC

V gene: TRBV19
clone size: .
J gene: TRBJ1-5
D gene: .
CDR3 length: 13
CDR3 protein: CASSIAGNQPQHF
CDR3 DNA: TGTGCCAGTAGTATCGCGGGGAACCAGCCCCAGCATTTT

V gene: TRBV6-5
clone size: .
J gene: TRBJ2-3
D gene: .
CDR3 length: 16
CDR3 protein: CASSYSALGGADTQYF
CDR3 DNA: TGTGCCAGCAGTTACTCGGCCCTAGGAGGGGCAGATACGCAGTATTTT

V gene: TRBV20-1
clone size: .
J gene: TRBJ1-2
D gene: .
CDR3 length: 10
CDR3 protein: CSARSYGYTF
CDR3 DNA: TGCAGTGCTAGGAGCTATGGCTACACCTTC

V gene: TRBV6-5
clone size: few
J gene: TRBJ2-7
D gene: TRBD1
CDR3 length: 15
CDR3 protein: CASSQRGDSSYEQYF
CDR3 DNA: TGTGCCAGCAGTCAACGTGGGGACAGCTCCTACGAGCAGTACTTC

V gene: TRBV7-2
clone size: .
J gene: TRBJ2-7
D gene: TRBD2
CDR3 length: 16
CDR3 protein: CASSILDGLAGVEQYF
CDR3 DNA: TGTGCCAGCAGCATCCTCGACGGACTAGCGGGAGTTGAGCAGTACTTC

V gene: TRBV7-8
clone size: .
J gene: TRBJ1-3
D gene: .
CDR3 length: 17
CDR3 protein: CASSLARDNLSGNTIYF
CDR3 DNA: TGTGCCAGCAGCTTAGCGCGCGACAACCTCTCTGGAAACACCATATATTTT

V gene: TRBV19
clone size: .
J gene: TRBJ1-2
D gene: .
CDR3 length: 13
CDR3 protein: CASLSRANYGYTF
CDR3 DNA: TGTGCCAGCCTCAGCAGGGCGAACTATGGCTACACCTTC

V gene: TRBV29-1
clone size: .
J gene: TRBJ2-5
D gene: .
CDR3 length: 13
CDR3 protein: CSVGRGTQETQYF
CDR3 DNA: TGCAGCGTTGGTAGAGGAACTCAAGAGACCCAGTACTTC

V gene: TRBV14
clone size: .
J gene: TRBJ1-6
D gene: .
CDR3 length: 14
CDR3 protein: CASSQGWENSPLHF
CDR3 DNA: TGTGCCAGCAGCCAGGGCTGGGAGAATTCACCCCTCCACTTT

V gene: TRBV5-1
clone size: .
J gene: TRBJ1-5
D gene: .
CDR3 length: 16
CDR3 protein: CASSVSPLGGNQPQHF
CDR3 DNA: TGCGCCAGCAGCGTTTCGCCCCTGGGCGGCAATCAGCCCCAGCATTTT

V gene: TRBV5-4
clone size: .
J gene: TRBJ1-2
D gene: .
CDR3 length: 14
CDR3 protein: CASSLGQSNYGYTF
CDR3 DNA: TGTGCCAGCAGCTTGGGTCAGAGTAACTATGGCTACACCTTC

V gene: TRBV29-1
clone size: .
J gene: TRBJ2-1
D gene: .
CDR3 length: 16
CDR3 protein: CSVESWAGSAKNEQFF
CDR3 DNA: TGCAGCGTTGAATCCTGGGCAGGGTCAGCAAAAAATGAGCAGTTCTTC

V gene: TRBV4-3
clone size: .
J gene: TRBJ1-5
D gene: TRBD1
CDR3 length: 15
CDR3 protein: CASSQDETGFQPQHF
CDR3 DNA: TGCGCCAGCAGCCAAGATGAGACAGGGTTTCAGCCCCAGCATTTT

V gene: TRBV4-2
clone size: .
J gene: TRBJ2-7
D gene: .
CDR3 length: 15
CDR3 protein: CASSQGLPYSYEQYF
CDR3 DNA: TGTGCCAGCAGCCAAGGACTACCGTACTCCTACGAGCAGTACTTC

V gene: TRBV25-1
clone size: .
J gene: TRBJ2-1
D gene: TRBD2
CDR3 length: 14
CDR3 protein: CASSPSAGVDEQFF
CDR3 DNA: TGTGCCAGCAGCCCTAGTGCGGGGGTCGATGAGCAGTTCTTC

V gene: TRBV27
clone size: .
J gene: TRBJ1-6
D gene: .
CDR3 length: 16
CDR3 protein: CASSLSPGTYNSPLHF
CDR3 DNA: TGTGCCAGCAGTTTGTCACCAGGGACCTATAATTCACCCCTCCACTTT

V gene: TRBV7-9
clone size: .
J gene: TRBJ2-2
D gene: TRBD2
CDR3 length: 15
CDR3 protein: CASSLQRGGTGELFF
CDR3 DNA: TGTGCCAGCAGCTTACAGCGGGGGGGTACCGGGGAGCTGTTTTTT

V gene: TRBV5-1
clone size: .
J gene: TRBJ2-1
D gene: TRBD1
CDR3 length: 15
CDR3 protein: CASSPGWDRGNEQFF
CDR3 DNA: TGCGCCAGCAGCCCGGGTTGGGACAGGGGCAATGAGCAGTTCTTC

V gene: TRBV20-1
clone size: .
J gene: TRBJ2-4
D gene: TRBD2
CDR3 length: 15
CDR3 protein: CSASKGTSGKNIQYF
CDR3 DNA: TGCAGTGCTAGTAAAGGGACTAGCGGCAAAAACATTCAGTACTTC

V gene: TRBV18
clone size: .
J gene: TRBJ1-1
D gene: .
CDR3 length: 13
CDR3 protein: CASSPPQLTEAFF
CDR3 DNA: TGTGCCAGCTCACCACCTCAGTTAACTGAAGCTTTCTTT

V gene: TRBV7-8
clone size: .
J gene: TRBJ1-2
D gene: .
CDR3 length: 19
CDR3 protein: CASSLVTIGRGNHNYGYTF
CDR3 DNA: TGTGCCAGCAGCTTAGTCACAATCGGAAGAGGGAACCATAACTATGGCTACACCTTC

V gene: TRBV24-1
clone size: .
J gene: TRBJ2-1
D gene: TRBD2
CDR3 length: 16
CDR3 protein: CATSGPGTSGTNEQFF
CDR3 DNA: TGTGCCACCAGCGGACCCGGGACTAGCGGGACTAATGAGCAGTTCTTC

V gene: TRBV16
clone size: .
J gene: TRBJ1-2
D gene: TRBD1
CDR3 length: 18
CDR3 protein: CASSQSEARGGTDYGYTF
CDR3 DNA: TGTGCCAGCAGCCAATCAGAGGCCAGGGGGGGGACCGACTATGGCTACACCTTC

V gene: TRBV10-2
clone size: .
J gene: TRBJ2-1
D gene: TRBD2
CDR3 length: 14
CDR3 protein: CASARGVIYNEQFF
CDR3 DNA: TGCGCCAGCGCGCGGGGGGTAATCTACAATGAGCAGTTCTTC

V gene: TRBV5-1
clone size: .
J gene: TRBJ1-1
D gene: .
CDR3 length: 13
CDR3 protein: CASSFAGNTEAFF
CDR3 DNA: TGCGCCAGCAGCTTTGCAGGAAACACTGAAGCTTTCTTT

V gene: TRBV20-1
clone size: .
J gene: TRBJ2-7
D gene: TRBD2
CDR3 length: 16
CDR3 protein: CSASGLAGTGSYEQYF
CDR3 DNA: TGCAGTGCTAGTGGTCTAGCGGGGACCGGCTCCTACGAGCAGTACTTC

V gene: TRBV6-5
clone size: .
J gene: TRBJ1-5
D gene: TRBD1
CDR3 length: 16
CDR3 protein: CASSSATGYGNQPQHF
CDR3 DNA: TGTGCCAGCAGTTCGGCGACAGGGTACGGCAATCAGCCCCAGCATTTT

V gene: TRBV6-5
clone size: .
J gene: TRBJ1-1
D gene: .
CDR3 length: 14
CDR3 protein: CASSRATDGTEAFF
CDR3 DNA: TGTGCCAGCTCGAGGGCCACCGATGGGACTGAAGCTTTCTTT

V gene: TRBV6-5
clone size: .
J gene: TRBJ2-3
D gene: TRBD2
CDR3 length: 15
CDR3 protein: CASSGTSGGADTQYF
CDR3 DNA: TGTGCCAGCAGCGGGACTAGCGGGGGGGCAGATACGCAGTATTTT

V gene: TRBV7-2
clone size: .
J gene: TRBJ2-1
D gene: .
CDR3 length: 14
CDR3 protein: CASSLGSDYNEQFF
CDR3 DNA: TGTGCCAGCAGCTTAGGGTCTGACTACAATGAGCAGTTCTTC

V gene: TRBV4-3
clone size: .
J gene: TRBJ2-3
D gene: TRBD2
CDR3 length: 16
CDR3 protein: CASSQVSGGATDTQYF
CDR3 DNA: TGCGCCAGCAGCCAAGTTAGCGGGGGGGCAACAGATACGCAGTATTTT

V gene: TRBV19
clone size: .
J gene: TRBJ1-5
D gene: .
CDR3 length: 15
CDR3 protein: CASSMGGLRNQPQHF
CDR3 DNA: TGTGCCAGTAGTATGGGGGGGCTTCGGAATCAGCCCCAGCATTTT

V gene: TRBV6-4
clone size: medium-sized
J gene: TRBJ2-2
D gene: .
CDR3 length: 13
CDR3 protein: CASSDGETGELFF
CDR3 DNA: TGTGCCAGCAGTGACGGGGAAACCGGGGAGCTGTTTTTT

V gene: TRBV9
clone size: .
J gene: TRBJ1-2
D gene: .
CDR3 length: 15
CDR3 protein: CASSDAGERGYGYTF
CDR3 DNA: TGTGCCAGCAGCGACGCAGGGGAACGGGGCTATGGCTACACCTTC

V gene: TRBV5-1
clone size: .
J gene: TRBJ1-2
D gene: .
CDR3 length: 14
CDR3 protein: CASSGGDRVGGYTF
CDR3 DNA: TGCGCCAGCAGCGGGGGGGATCGTGTAGGTGGCTACACCTTC

V gene: TRBV9
clone size: .
J gene: TRBJ2-7
D gene: .
CDR3 length: 14
CDR3 protein: CASSVGSPSYEQYF
CDR3 DNA: TGTGCCAGCAGCGTAGGAAGCCCCTCCTACGAGCAGTACTTC

V gene: TRBV27
clone size: .
J gene: TRBJ1-1
D gene: .
CDR3 length: 13
CDR3 protein: CASSFVGNTEAFF
CDR3 DNA: TGTGCCAGCAGTTTTGTTGGGAACACTGAAGCTTTCTTT

V gene: TRBV2
clone size: .
J gene: TRBJ2-1
D gene: TRBD2
CDR3 length: 14
CDR3 protein: CASRSGLASHEQFF
CDR3 DNA: TGTGCCAGCAGGTCGGGACTAGCCTCCCATGAGCAGTTCTTC

V gene: TRBV30
clone size: .
J gene: TRBJ2-5
D gene: TRBD2
CDR3 length: 15
CDR3 protein: CAWIVRTSGQETQYF
CDR3 DNA: TGTGCCTGGATCGTGAGGACTAGCGGACAAGAGACCCAGTACTTC

V gene: TRBV7-8
clone size: .
J gene: TRBJ2-3
D gene: .
CDR3 length: 15
CDR3 protein: CASSSNRGATDTQYF
CDR3 DNA: TGTGCCAGCAGCTCGAACCGCGGGGCGACAGATACGCAGTATTTT

V gene: TRBV3-1/TRBV3-2
clone size: few
J gene: TRBJ1-1
D gene: .
CDR3 length: 14
CDR3 protein: CASSQGGGWPEAFF
CDR3 DNA: TGTGCCAGCAGCCAAGGAGGGGGATGGCCTGAAGCTTTCTTT

V gene: TRBV5-1
clone size: .
J gene: TRBJ2-7
D gene: TRBD1
CDR3 length: 14
CDR3 protein: CASSYRDRGHEQYF
CDR3 DNA: TGCGCCAGCAGCTACCGGGACAGGGGCCACGAGCAGTACTTC

V gene: TRBV5-1
clone size: .
J gene: TRBJ1-6
D gene: .
CDR3 length: 16
CDR3 protein: CASSLFSAGQLFALHF
CDR3 DNA: TGCGCCAGCAGCTTGTTTAGTGCCGGACAACTGTTTGCCCTCCACTTT

V gene: TRBV2
clone size: .
J gene: TRBJ1-2
D gene: .
CDR3 length: 13
CDR3 protein: CASSEETTNGYTF
CDR3 DNA: TGTGCCAGCAGTGAAGAGACAACGAATGGCTACACCTTC

V gene: TRBV3-1/TRBV3-2
clone size: .
J gene: TRBJ1-2
D gene: .
CDR3 length: 15
CDR3 protein: CASSQEVISRGGYTF
CDR3 DNA: TGTGCCAGCAGCCAAGAGGTCATCTCGAGGGGTGGCTACACCTTC

V gene: TRBV12-3/TRBV12-4
clone size: .
J gene: TRBJ1-1
D gene: .
CDR3 length: 13
CDR3 protein: CASSSGDWTRTFF
CDR3 DNA: TGTGCCAGCAGTTCAGGGGACTGGACGAGGACTTTCTTT